This TCR beta chain was profiled in a study of radiotherapy plus CTLA-4 blockade in lung cancer (dated by TCRdb to the late 2010s). Describing the broader study: Objective responses occurred in 18% of enrolled patients, and about 33% achieved disease control.

Focal radiation therapy combined with CTLA-4 blockade (ipilimumab) was tested in patients with chemo-refractory metastatic non-small-cell lung cancer. What the research found in general, with its limitations: After treatment with radiotherapy and ipilimumab, TCR clones that originated in tumors expanded in peripheral blood. Increased serum interferon-beta after radiation, together with early dynamic changes in blood T cell clones, were reported to be the strongest predictors of response.

The cysteine opens and the phenylalanine closes a CDR3 of 15 amino acids. Of all the DNA, just the CDR3 is kept, 45 bases in frame from base 1. V gives up 4 bases and J gives up 3 bases, and the segment between their germline ends measures 12 bases. CDR1 SEHNR and CDR2 FQNEAQ are derived from the germline V gene (reference sequence). As to this clone: Its antigen remains undetermined. It has no much larger one-base neighbor in the sample; base qualities were not kept.

Receptors were amplified or captured by the immunoSEQ multiplex PCR assay. The source is immuneACCESS, and TCRdb retained only in-frame sequences with V and J called. Part of the clones is not carried over; for the studies checked, unresolved V genes explain less than half of this, and the remainder is unexplained. For this sample the table gives 90,000 to 130,000 clones, of which roughly 86% were detected only once. Of the sample, roughly 3.3% is held by the ten largest clones. This TCR was sampled from a human donor with non-small cell lung cancer that progressed on radiotherapy plus ipilimumab. Some clones in this sample may be carry-over from other donors' samples. Material: peripheral blood, obtained from a patient treated with radiotherapy plus ipilimumab. The rearrangement combines TRBV7-9 with TRBJ2-2; TRBD1 is possibly the D segment (6 matching bases). Here the CDR3 is given as CASSSGSGDTGELFF. The DNA sequence follows: TGTGCCAGCAGCTCTGGCTCAGGGGACACCGGGGAGCTGTTTTTT.